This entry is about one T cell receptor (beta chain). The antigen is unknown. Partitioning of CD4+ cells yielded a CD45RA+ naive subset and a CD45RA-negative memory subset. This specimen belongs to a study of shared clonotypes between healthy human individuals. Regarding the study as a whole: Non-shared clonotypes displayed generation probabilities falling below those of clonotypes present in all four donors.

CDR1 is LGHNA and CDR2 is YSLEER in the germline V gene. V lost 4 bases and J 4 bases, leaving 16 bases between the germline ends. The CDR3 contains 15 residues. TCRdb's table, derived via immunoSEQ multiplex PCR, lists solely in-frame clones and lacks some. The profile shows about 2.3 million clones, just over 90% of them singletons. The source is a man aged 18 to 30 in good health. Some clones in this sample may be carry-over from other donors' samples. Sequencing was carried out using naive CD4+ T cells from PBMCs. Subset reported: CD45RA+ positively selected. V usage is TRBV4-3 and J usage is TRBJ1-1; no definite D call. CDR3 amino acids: CASSLLVLGSTEAFF. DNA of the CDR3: TGCGCCAGCAGCCTCCTAGTTTTAGGTTCCACTGAAGCTTTCTTT.